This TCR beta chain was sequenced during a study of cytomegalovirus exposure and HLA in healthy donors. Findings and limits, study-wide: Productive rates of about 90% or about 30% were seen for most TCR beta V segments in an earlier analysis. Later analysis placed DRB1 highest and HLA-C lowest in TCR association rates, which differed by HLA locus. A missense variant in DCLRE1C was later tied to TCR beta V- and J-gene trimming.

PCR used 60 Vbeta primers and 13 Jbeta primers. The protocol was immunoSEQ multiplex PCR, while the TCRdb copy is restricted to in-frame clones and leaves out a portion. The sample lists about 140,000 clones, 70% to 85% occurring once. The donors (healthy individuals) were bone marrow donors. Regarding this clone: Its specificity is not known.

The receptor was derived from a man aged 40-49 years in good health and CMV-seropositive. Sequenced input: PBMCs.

This CDR3 reads CASSEGRQMTATETQYF. The DNA for the CDR3 is TGTGCCAGCAGTGAGGGGCGGCAAATGACGGCGACAGAGACCCAGTACTTC. The chain employs TRBV25-1 and TRBJ2-5, with a tentative D call TRBD1 (5 bases). V was clipped by 3 bases and J by 4 bases, with 21 bases between them. CDR1 and CDR2 from the germline V gene are MGHDK and SYGVNS. The CDR3 runs 17 residues.